Described below is a single T cell receptor (beta chain) sequence and its context. Its antigen is undetermined. The record originates from a study of beta chain features in type 1 diabetes. Study observations and caveats: Resolution of whether HLA type affects TCRB rearrangement was not achieved here. Any PCR bias toward short templates would affect both groups alike. Researchers report that Type 1 diabetes patients had moderately but significantly shorter TCRB CDR3s across all four CD4+ subsets.

There was one heparinised blood draw per donor, averaging about 120 mL. Over 95% purity was reached by all sorted populations. As every portion of the isolated RNA was reverse transcribed, the sequencing read expressed TCRB transcripts. Assay: immunoSEQ multiplex PCR; the TCRdb copy retains only in-frame clones and omits some. The table includes 500,000 to 800,000 clones, around 12% detected once. The J segment lost 4 bases and the V segment lost 4 bases, leaving 2 bases of the junction unmatched. The CDR3 sequence is 14 residues long. Germline V gene data show CDR1 as MNHEY and CDR2 as SVGAGI. Sequenced input: naive CD4+ T cells from blood. This receptor was identified in a man in his thirties or forties with type 1 diabetes. The V and J genes are TRBV6-5 and TRBJ1-4; 8 bases map to TRBD1. The CDR3 region is CASSFDRGNEKLFF. For the CDR3, the DNA is TGTGCCAGCAGTTTCGACAGGGGTAATGAAAAACTGTTTTTT.